This TCR beta chain was captured by sequencing in a study of shared clonotypes between healthy human individuals. Original processing methods: ImmunoSEQ yielded junction-only sequences lacking quality scores, so filtering differed. Generated by immunoSEQ multiplex PCR, the TCRdb table keeps only in-frame clones and is missing some. V, J and clone size derive from that table, while D and trimming were established from the DNA sequence. The repertoire holds about 660,000 clones, with approximately 74% as singletons. Trimming at V came to 3 bases and at J to 6 bases, leaving 7 bases not matched to a gene. The CDR3 has 14 residues. From germline, CDR1 is SGHDT and CDR2 YYEEEE.

V gene TRBV5-6 combines with J gene TRBJ2-3; 7 bases are a match to TRBD1. The receptor was isolated from a woman aged 25 to 39 in good health. The specimen was memory CD4+ T cells sorted from blood. Sample subset: CD45RA-negative fraction. As DNA, the CDR3 is TGTGCCAGCAGCTCCCTAGACAGGGCGGATACGCAGTATTTT. It yields the protein CASSSLDRADTQYF.